These 26 T cell receptor beta chains were all obtained from the same sample, sequenced in a study of human T cells and chemical hapten exposure. Time point meaning: patch test 3, about 24 weeks after DPC sensitization. Documented treatment: therapeutic diphenylcyclopropenone sensitization with weekly scalp DPC. TCRdb fed the RACE reads into MiXCR, producing one record per CDR3 protein. The data contain just under 60,000 distinct CDR3 sequences, 9.5% to 15% of them singletons. The source material was whole blood, sampled in connection with sensitization to the hapten diphenylcyclopropenone (DPC). These receptors originate from a man aged 25-45 years with alopecia areata. Some clones in this sample may be carry-over from other donors' samples.

At least ten counts were recorded for this clonotype. The chain is built from TRBV12-3 or TRBV12-4 and TRBJ1-1; 9 bases line up with TRBD1. The CDR3 is 13 amino acids. Unmatched junction bases numbered 6, after V lost 9 bases and J lost 4 bases. The CDR3 loop reads CASRGQGGTEAFF. The CDR3 bases are TGTGCCAGTCGGGGACAGGGTGGCACTGAAGCTTTCTTT.

The chain carries TRBV28 and TRBJ1-4; the match to TRBD1 covers 9 bases. CDR1 MDHEN and CDR2 SYDVKM come from the germline V gene. The CDR3 totals 15 residues. V lost 6 bases to trimming and J lost 7 bases; unmatched junction nucleotides: 9. CDR3 coding DNA: TGTGCCAGCAGCCTGGGGGGACAGGGTGGTGAAAAACTGTTTTTT. Its translation: CASSLGGQGGEKLFF.

Ten or more counts support this clonotype. This rearrangement joins TRBV7-9 to TRBJ1-5, with D possibly being TRBD1 (6 bases). Germline V gene data show CDR1 as SEHNR and CDR2 as FQNEAQ (reference sequence). CDR3 length: 15 amino acids. Between the trimmed V and J ends, which lost 4 bases and 5 bases, there was a span of 15 bases. The CDR3 coding sequence is TGTGCCAGCAGCTCCTCAGGGTCAGGGGATCAGCCCCAGCATTTT. It translates to CASSSSGSGDQPQHF.

In its sample, this clonotype was seen a few times. The chain joins TRBV3-1 to TRBJ1-2, with D possibly matching TRBD1 (5 bases). The CDR3 consists of 14 residues. Between the trimmed V and J ends, which lost 2 bases and 10 bases, there was a span of 17 bases. The germline V gene has CDR1 LGHDT and CDR2 YNNKEL (reference sequence). The CDR3 nucleotides read TGTGCCAGCAGCCAAACCAACGCAGGGACTGACTACACCTTC. Encoded protein: CASSQTNAGTDYTF.

The chain recombines TRBV27 with TRBJ1-2; 10 bases map to TRBD1. This CDR3 is 14 amino acids long. After removal of 7 bases from V and 6 bases from J, the junction contained 8 bases not matched to a gene. Germline V gene sequence: CDR1 MNHEY, CDR2 SMNVEV (reference sequence). CDR3 DNA sequence: TGTGCCAGCAAAGGGACAGGGGCGGTCGATGGCTACACCTTC. Translation gives CASKGTGAVDGYTF.

This clonotype came up a few times. One junction end does not reproduce the germline sequence, and a read error may be involved. The genes are TRBV12-3 or TRBV12-4 and TRBJ2-2; D may be TRBD2 (5 bases). This CDR3 comprises 14 residues. The CDR3 spells CAGSLTRGTGELFF. The DNA for the CDR3 is TGTGCCGGCAGTTTGACGCGCGGGACCGGGGAGCTGTTTTTT.

This clonotype was counted many times. The CDR3 region has the DNA TGTGCCAGCAGCTTAGAGTCAGCATATGGCTACACCTTC. Translation: CASSLESAYGYTF. The chain employs TRBV7-2 and TRBJ1-2; D call uncertain. CDR1 is SGHTA, CDR2 FQGNSA, per germline. V gave up 1 base and J gave up 5 bases, with 8 bases separating them. CDR3 length: 13 amino acids.

The chain links TRBV16 to TRBJ1-5; no firm D call. V lost 1 base and J lost 5, with 3 bases in between. This CDR3 is 12 amino acids long. The V gene's germline CDR1 is KGHSY and CDR2 FQNENV. DNA of the CDR3: TGTGCCAGCAGCCAATGGGATCAGCCCCAGCATTTT. It yields the protein CASSQWDQPQHF. The full variable domain, its missing parts supplied by reference TRBV16 and TRBJ1-5, is GEEVAQTPKHLVRGEGQKAKLYCAPIKGHSYVFWYQQVLKNEFKFLISFQNENVFDETGMPKERFSAKCLPNSPCSLEIQATKLEDSAVYFCASSQWDQPQHFGDGTRLSIL.

This clonotype was seen more than once but under ten times. The J gene is TRBJ2-3, the V gene TRBV12-3 or TRBV12-4, with D perhaps being TRBD1 or TRBD2 (5 bases each). This CDR3 comprises 15 residues. Trimming took 7 bases from V and 0 from J, leaving 14 bases between them. The chain's CDR3 is CASTRDGRSTDTQYF. The CDR3 nucleotides read TGTGCCAGCACCCGGGACGGACGTAGCACAGATACGCAGTATTTT.

At least ten counts were recorded for this clonotype. The chain uses TRBV20-1 and TRBJ2-4; 10 bases line up with TRBD1. V lost 6 bases and J lost 6; bases outside the gene matches: 8. Germline CDR1 and CDR2: DFQATT and SNEGSKA (reference sequence). The CDR3 is 14 amino acids. CDR3 nucleotide sequence: TGCAGTGCCGTGGACAGGGGGGAGGGAAACATTCAGTACTTC. Its translation is CSAVDRGEGNIQYF.

CDR3 region: CASILGQGEAFF. The CDR3 DNA follows: TGTGCCAGCATCCTCGGACAGGGTGAAGCTTTCTTT. This chain links TRBV7-2 with TRBJ1-1; 8 bases match TRBD1. The CDR3 consists of 12 residues. J was trimmed by 7 bases and V by 7 bases; bases with no gene match: 5. In germline, CDR1 is SGHTA, CDR2 FQGNSA.

The sample holds many counts of this clonotype. The CDR3 DNA reads TGTGCCTGGAGTGAGCTAGTGAACACTGAAGCTTTCTTT. The encoded protein is CAWSELVNTEAFF. V is TRBV30 and J is TRBJ1-1; D unclear. Germline assignment: CDR1 GTSNPN and CDR2 SVGIG (reference sequence). V lost 1 base and J 0 bases, leaving 6 bases between the germline ends. The CDR3 contains 13 residues.

This clonotype was counted ten times or more. This chain uses TRBV6-2 or TRBV6-3 with TRBJ1-1, with TRBD1 matching 9 bases. This CDR3 has 17 residues. V dropped 2 bases and J dropped 0; count of bases not matched to a gene: 7. Germline CDR1 reads MNHEY; CDR2 reads SVGEGT. The CDR3 nucleotides read TGTGCCAGCAGTTACCCCAGACAGGGGGAGGTGAACACTGAAGCTTTCTTT. Its protein product is CASSYPRQGEVNTEAFF.

Comments on this clonotype: A much more abundant neighbour one base away suggests this may be a read error. The chain uses TRBV5-1 and TRBJ2-1; 10 bases fit TRBD2. CDR1 is SGHRS and CDR2 is YFSETQ in the germline V gene. CDR3 length: 15 amino acids. The DNA of the CDR3 is TGCACCAGCAGCCTCGGGACTAGCGCCTACAATGAGCAGTTCTTC. Translation: CTSSLGTSAYNEQFF.

This clonotype was counted ten times or more. V usage is TRBV7-3 and J usage is TRBJ1-1; no firm D call. Trimming shortened V by 2 bases and J by 11 bases, and 18 bases separated the two germline ends. Germline loops: CDR1 SGHTA, CDR2 FQGTGA. The CDR3 contains 14 residues. CDR3 in amino acids: CASSLGGLTSGAFF. The CDR3 bases are TGTGCCAGCAGCTTAGGTGGGCTCACCAGTGGGGCTTTCTTT.

Only a few counts were recorded for this clonotype. CDR3 sequence reads: CSVDWGADTQYF. Written as DNA, the CDR3 is TGCAGCGTTGACTGGGGCGCAGATACGCAGTATTTT. V and J are TRBV29-1 and TRBJ2-3; a weak D match, TRBD1 (5 bases). The germline CDR1 and CDR2 sequences are SQVTM and ANQGSEA. The CDR3 runs 12 residues. Trimming stripped 3 bases from V and 4 bases from J, with 8 bases between.

This clonotype occurred a few times. CDR3 bases: TGCAGCGTTGAATACAGGGCGGACACTGAAGCTTTCTTT. Residues: CSVEYRADTEAFF. The genes are TRBV29-1 and TRBJ1-1; possible D gene TRBD1, 6 bases. CDR1 is SQVTM, CDR2 ANQGSEA, per germline. Trimming removed 2 bases from V and 3 bases from J, with 10 bases in between. There are 13 residues in the CDR3.

This sequence joins TRBV18 and TRBJ1-2; no reliable D call. The CDR3 is 13 amino acids. Germline V gene sequence: CDR1 KGHSH, CDR2 LQKENI. Deletions cut 1 base from V and 8 bases from J, with 11 bases between. CDR3 sequence: CASSPQGLWGYTF. CDR3 nucleotide sequence: TGTGCCAGCTCACCACAAGGGCTCTGGGGCTACACCTTC.

The chain carries TRBV12-3 or TRBV12-4 and TRBJ1-2; D is ambiguous. The CDR3 totals 12 residues. Trimming took 6 bases from V and 4 from J, leaving 9 bases between them. The CDR3 sequence: CASSFRVYGYTF. The CDR3 DNA sequence: TGTGCCAGCAGCTTCAGAGTCTATGGCTACACCTTC.

The rearrangement joins TRBV11-2 to TRBJ2-5; TRBD2 agrees at 11 bases. The CDR3 is 17 residues long. The V segment lost 1 base and the J segment 5 bases; nucleotides outside the gene matches: 9. Germline values: CDR1 SGHAT, CDR2 FQNNGV. Here the CDR3 reads CASSLAPASGGLETQYF. The CDR3 DNA sequence: TGTGCCAGCAGCTTAGCACCCGCTAGCGGGGGGTTGGAGACCCAGTACTTC.

Many counts were recorded for this clonotype. The rearrangement uses TRBV6-4 and TRBJ2-1; D is tentatively TRBD1 or TRBD2 (6 bases each). Germline CDR1 reads MRHNA; CDR2 reads SNTAGT. V lost 0 bases, J lost 7 bases, and 13 bases lay in between. This CDR3 comprises 15 residues. CDR3 sequence reads: CASSDSSEGGNEQFF. CDR3 coding DNA: TGTGCCAGCAGTGACTCTAGCGAGGGGGGTAATGAGCAGTTCTTC.

The genes are TRBV6-5 and TRBJ2-1; the D gene is possibly TRBD2 (5 bases). Trimming took 0 bases from V and 4 from J, leaving 10 bases between them. CDR3 length: 15 amino acids. Germline-derived CDR1 and CDR2 are MNHEY and SVGAGI. CDR3 loop: CASSYSWTGYNEQFF. CDR3 sequence (DNA): TGTGCCAGCAGTTACTCCTGGACTGGATACAATGAGCAGTTCTTC.

The chain uses TRBV3-1 and TRBJ2-4, with 9 bases identical to TRBD1. After removal of 4 bases from V and 13 bases from J, the junction contained 2 bases not matched to a gene. The V gene's germline CDR1 is LGHDT and CDR2 YNNKEL (reference sequence). The CDR3 is made up of 11 amino acids. CDR3 region: CASSRGQGQYF. The CDR3 nucleotides are TGTGCCAGCAGCCGCGGACAGGGGCAGTACTTC. Using reference TRBV3-1 and TRBJ2-4 for the parts outside the CDR3, the full variable domain is DTAVSQTPKYLVTQMGNDKSIKCEQNLGHDTMYWYKQDSKKFLKIMFSYNNKELIINETVPNRFSPKSPDKAHLNLHINSLELGDSAVYFCASSRGQGQYFGAGTRLSVL.

This clonotype was detected ten times or more. CDR3 in amino acids: CASSLGLGRDYEQYF. In DNA form, the CDR3 reads TGTGCCAGCAGCTTAGGGCTGGGCCGCGACTACGAGCAGTACTTC. J is TRBJ2-7 and V is TRBV11-3; no firm D call. The CDR3 consists of 15 residues. CDR1 SGHNT and CDR2 YENEEA come from the germline V gene. With 1 base removed from V and 3 bases from J, the gap between germline ends came to 13 bases. The full variable domain, completed using reference TRBV11-3 and TRBJ2-7, is EAGVVQSPRYKIIEKKQPVAFWCNPISGHNTLYWYLQNLGQGPELLIRYENEEAVDDSQLPKDRFSAERLKGVDSTLKIQPAELGDSAVYLCASSLGLGRDYEQYFGPGTRLTVT.

V and J are TRBV6-2 or TRBV6-3 and TRBJ1-1, with D unresolved. V lost 0 bases and J 7 bases, leaving 6 bases between the germline ends. The CDR3 runs 12 residues. Germline loops: CDR1 MNHEY, CDR2 SVGEGT. The CDR3 loop is CASSYSPGEAFF. In DNA form, the CDR3 reads TGTGCCAGCAGTTACTCGCCAGGTGAAGCTTTCTTT.

This clonotype was observed a few times. The J gene is TRBJ1-6, the V gene TRBV5-8, with D uncertain. The CDR3 length is 15 residues. Germline V lookup: CDR1 SGHTS, CDR2 YDEGEE. Trimming took off 3 bases at V and 4 bases at J, with 11 bases between the two ends. The CDR3 DNA follows: TGTGCCAGCAGCTCCGCACACGGTTATAATTCACCCCTCCACTTT. It translates to CASSSAHGYNSPLHF.